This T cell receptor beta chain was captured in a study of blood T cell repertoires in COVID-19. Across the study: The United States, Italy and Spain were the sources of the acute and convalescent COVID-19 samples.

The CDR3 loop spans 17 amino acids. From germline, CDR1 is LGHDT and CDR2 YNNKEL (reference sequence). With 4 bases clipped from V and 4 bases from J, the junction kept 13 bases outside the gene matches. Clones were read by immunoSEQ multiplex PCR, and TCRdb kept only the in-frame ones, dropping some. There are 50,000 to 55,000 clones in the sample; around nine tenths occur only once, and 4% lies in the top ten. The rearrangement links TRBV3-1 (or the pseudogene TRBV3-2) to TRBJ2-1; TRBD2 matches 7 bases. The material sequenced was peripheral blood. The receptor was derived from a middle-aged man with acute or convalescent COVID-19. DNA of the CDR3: TGTGCCAGCAGCCCTCTCCTGGGACTACTACGATACAATGAGCAGTTCTTC. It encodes CASSPLLGLLRYNEQFF.